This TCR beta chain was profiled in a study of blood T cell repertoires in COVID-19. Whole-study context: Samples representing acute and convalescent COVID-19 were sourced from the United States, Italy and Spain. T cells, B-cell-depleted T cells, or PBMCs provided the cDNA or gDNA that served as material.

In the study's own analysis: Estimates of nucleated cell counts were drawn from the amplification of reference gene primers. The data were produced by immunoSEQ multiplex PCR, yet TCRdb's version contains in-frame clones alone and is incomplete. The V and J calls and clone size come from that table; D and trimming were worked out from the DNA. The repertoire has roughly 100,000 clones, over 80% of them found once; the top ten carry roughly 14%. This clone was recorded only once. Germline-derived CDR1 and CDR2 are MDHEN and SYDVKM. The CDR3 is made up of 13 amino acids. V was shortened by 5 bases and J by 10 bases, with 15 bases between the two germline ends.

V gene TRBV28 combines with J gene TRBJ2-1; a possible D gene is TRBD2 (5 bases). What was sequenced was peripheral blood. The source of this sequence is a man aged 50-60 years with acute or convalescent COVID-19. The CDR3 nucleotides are TGTGCCAGCAGTCTGCCGGGAAATAAGGAGCAGTTCTTC. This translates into CASSLPGNKEQFF.